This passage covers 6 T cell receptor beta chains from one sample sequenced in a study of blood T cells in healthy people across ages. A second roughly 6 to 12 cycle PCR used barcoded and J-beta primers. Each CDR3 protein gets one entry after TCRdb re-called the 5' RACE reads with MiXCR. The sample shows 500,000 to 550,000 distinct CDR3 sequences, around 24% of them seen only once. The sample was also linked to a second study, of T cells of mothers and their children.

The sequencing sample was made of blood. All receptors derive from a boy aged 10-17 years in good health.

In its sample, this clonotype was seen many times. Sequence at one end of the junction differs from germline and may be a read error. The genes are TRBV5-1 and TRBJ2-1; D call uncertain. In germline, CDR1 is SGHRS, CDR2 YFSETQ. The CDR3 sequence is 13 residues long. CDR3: CASSLGQYNEQFF. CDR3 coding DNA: TGTGCCAGCAGCTTAGGGCAATACAATGAGCAGTTCTTC. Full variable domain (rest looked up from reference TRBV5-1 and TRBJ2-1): KAGVTQTPRYLIKTRGQQVTLSCSPISGHRSVSWYQQTPGQGLQFLFEYFSETQRNKGNFPGRFSGRQFSNSRSEMNVSTLELGDSALYLCASSLGQYNEQFFGPGTRLTVL.

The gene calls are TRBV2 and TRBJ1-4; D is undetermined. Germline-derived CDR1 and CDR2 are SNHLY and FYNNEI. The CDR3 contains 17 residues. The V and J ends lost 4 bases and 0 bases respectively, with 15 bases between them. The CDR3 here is CASSAKALMATNEKLFF. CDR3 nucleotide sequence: TGTGCCAGCAGTGCGAAGGCATTGATGGCAACTAATGAAAAACTGTTTTTT.

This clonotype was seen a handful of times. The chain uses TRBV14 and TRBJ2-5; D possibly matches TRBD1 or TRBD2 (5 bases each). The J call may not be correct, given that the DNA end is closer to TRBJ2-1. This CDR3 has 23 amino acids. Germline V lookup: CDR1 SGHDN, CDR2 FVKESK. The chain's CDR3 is CASSQDVRAGRLLGPSVFDEQFF. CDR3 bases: TGTGCCAGCAGCCAAGATGTAAGGGCAGGAAGACTTTTGGGACCCTCGGTATTCGATGAGCAGTTCTTC.

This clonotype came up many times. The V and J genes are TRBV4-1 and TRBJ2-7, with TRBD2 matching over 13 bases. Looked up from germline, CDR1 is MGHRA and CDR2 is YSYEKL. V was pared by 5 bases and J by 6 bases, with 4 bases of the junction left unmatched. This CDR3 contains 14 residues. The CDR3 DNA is TGCGCCAGCAGCAAAGGACTAGCGGGAGTCGAGCAGTACTTC. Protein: CASSKGLAGVEQYF.

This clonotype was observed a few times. In nucleotides, the CDR3 is TGTGCCAGCAGCCAAGACTGGACTAGCGGGGTCAACCAAGAGACCCAGTACTTC. Encoded protein: CASSQDWTSGVNQETQYF. The chain employs TRBV14 and TRBJ2-5; 12 bases are a match to TRBD2. This CDR3 has 18 amino acids. CDR1 is SGHDN, CDR2 FVKESK, per germline. The V gene end was trimmed by 0 bases and the J gene end by 0 bases; junction bases not matched to a gene: 5.

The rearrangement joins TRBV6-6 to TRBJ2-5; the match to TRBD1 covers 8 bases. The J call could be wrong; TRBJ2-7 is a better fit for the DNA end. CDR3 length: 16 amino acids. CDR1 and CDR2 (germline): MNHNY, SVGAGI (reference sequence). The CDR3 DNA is TGTGCCAGCAGTTGGGCAATACAGGGGGAGGTCTACGAGCAGTACTTC. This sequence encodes CASSWAIQGEVYEQYF.